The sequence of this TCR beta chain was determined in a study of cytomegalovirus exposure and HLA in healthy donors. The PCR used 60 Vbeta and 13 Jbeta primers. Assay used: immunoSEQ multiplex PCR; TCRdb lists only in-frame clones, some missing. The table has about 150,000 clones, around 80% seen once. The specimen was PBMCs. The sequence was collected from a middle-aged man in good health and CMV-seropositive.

The CDR3 loop is CASSQEGRPYGYTF. In nucleotides, the CDR3 is TGCGCCAGCAGCCAAGAAGGGAGGCCCTATGGCTACACCTTC. The rearrangement links TRBV4-3 to TRBJ1-2, with D unclear. Trimming stripped 0 bases from V and 4 bases from J, with 9 bases between. The CDR3 has 14 residues. Germline CDR1 LGHNA, CDR2 YSLEER.